Presented here are 18 T cell receptor beta chains from one specimen sequenced in a study of blood T cell repertoires in COVID-19. Clones were sequenced by immunoSEQ multiplex PCR, and TCRdb holds only the in-frame ones, with some missing. Here the sample spans roughly 150,000 clones, approximately 82% being singletons. Sequenced sample: peripheral blood. The receptors stem from a human donor with acute or convalescent COVID-19. The donor label of this sample is uncertain.

This clone came up a few times. The V and J genes are TRBV6-2 or TRBV6-3 and TRBJ1-2; no firm D call. Germline lookup yields CDR1 MNHEY and CDR2 SVGEGT. The V end was cut by 0 bases, the J end by 5 bases, with 7 bases between. The CDR3 length is 13 residues. DNA for the CDR3: TGTGCCAGCAGTTACTCGTCGAGTTATGGCTACACCTTC. It translates to CASSYSSSYGYTF.

The chain uses TRBV5-6 and TRBJ2-5; D may be TRBD2 (6 bases). V was clipped by 5 bases and J by 1 base, with 12 bases between them. Germline CDR1 is SGHDT and CDR2 is YYEEEE. The CDR3 totals 14 residues. The CDR3 spells CASRVRETQETQYF. As DNA, the CDR3 is TGTGCCAGCAGGGTCCGGGAGACCCAAGAGACCCAGTACTTC.

J is TRBJ1-2 and V is TRBV7-3, with D possibly matching TRBD1 (6 bases). V was trimmed by 2 bases and J by 2 bases, leaving 6 bases between them. The germline CDR1 and CDR2 sequences are SGHTA and FQGTGA. The CDR3 sequence is 13 residues long. Here the CDR3 DNA reads TGTGCCAGCAGCTTAGGACAGAACTATGGCTACACCTTC. This sequence encodes CASSLGQNYGYTF.

The chain links TRBV4-1 to TRBJ2-7; 14 positions agree with TRBD2. Germline CDR1 MGHRA, CDR2 YSYEKL. The ends lost 4 bases at V and 4 bases at J; junction bases unmatched: 9. The CDR3 sequence is 17 residues long. The CDR3 DNA sequence: TGCGCCAGCAGCCTAGGTCCCGGGACTAGCGGGGGATACGAGCAGTACTTC. Translating it yields CASSLGPGTSGGYEQYF.

This clone was counted only a few times. This rearrangement joins TRBV5-6 to TRBJ1-1; D is undetermined. V was shortened by 4 bases and J by 8 bases, with 9 bases between the two germline ends. In germline, CDR1 is SGHDT, CDR2 YYEEEE. The CDR3 covers 11 residues. The CDR3, as DNA: TGTGCCAGCAGCACCAGTACCGAAGCTTTCTTT. It specifies CASSTSTEAFF.

The chain is built from TRBV11-1 and TRBJ1-4; weak D call: TRBD1 (5 bases). This CDR3 has 15 amino acids. V was cut by 5 bases and J by 5 bases, with 15 bases left in between. Looked up from germline, CDR1 is SGHAT and CDR2 is FQDESV (reference sequence). The CDR3 region has the DNA TGTGCCAGCAGCCGTCAGGGATTCGGAAATGAAAAACTGTTTTTT. It translates to CASSRQGFGNEKLFF.

This chain joins TRBV5-6 and TRBJ1-2; no clear D gene. Looked up from germline, CDR1 is SGHDT and CDR2 is YYEEEE. Trimming cost V 0 bases and J 11 bases, with 20 bases left between them. This CDR3 spans 15 amino acids. The CDR3 DNA is TGTGCCAGCAGCTTGGCGGATAGCGGCAAAAGAAGTTACACCTTC. This translates into CASSLADSGKRSYTF.

This clone has a single count. This chain uses TRBV6-2 or TRBV6-3 with TRBJ1-1; D uncertain. Looked up from germline, CDR1 is MNHEY and CDR2 is SVGEGT. The V end lost 1 base, the J end lost 0 bases, and 12 bases lay between the germline ends. This CDR3 is 16 amino acids long. The CDR3 nucleotides are TGTGCCAGCAGTTACTTACAGACCGTCGTGAACACTGAAGCTTTCTTT. Translating it yields CASSYLQTVVNTEAFF.

This chain connects TRBV12-5 to TRBJ1-1; D not certain. Trimming pared 4 bases from V and 1 base from J, leaving 13 bases between. CDR1 is LGHNT, CDR2 FRNRAP, per germline. The CDR3 loop spans 15 amino acids. CDR3 in DNA: TGTGCTAGTGGTTCTGCCAGGAACGGGAACACTGAAGCTTTCTTT. It yields the protein CASGSARNGNTEAFF.

CDR3 coding DNA: TGTGCCATCGGGGGGGTGAACACTGAAGCTTTCTTT. Encoded protein: CAIGGVNTEAFF. The V and J genes are TRBV10-3 and TRBJ1-1; possible D gene TRBD1, 5 bases. Trimming cost V 8 bases and J 0 bases, with 7 bases left between them. The V gene's germline CDR1 is ENHRY and CDR2 SYGVKD. The CDR3 consists of 12 residues.

The chain joins TRBV6-5 to TRBJ2-5; 9 bases align to TRBD1. Germline CDR1 MNHEY, CDR2 SVGAGI. V trimming: 6 bases; J trimming: 6 bases; junction bases outside the gene matches: 8. The length of the CDR3 is 14 residues. CDR3 nucleotides: TGTGCCAGCAGGGGACAGGGAGGAATGAAGACCCAGTACTTC. This gives the protein CASRGQGGMKTQYF.

In the case of this clone: At one of its ends the junction is not consistent with the germline gene, which may arise from a read error. The chain joins TRBV29-1 to TRBJ1-2, with D maybe TRBD1 (5 bases). From germline, CDR1 is SQVTM and CDR2 ANQGSEA. CDR3 length: 9 amino acids. This CDR3 is CSVEDHGAF. The CDR3 DNA sequence: TGCAGCGTTGAAGATCATGGGGCATTC.

The chain joins TRBV5-6 to TRBJ1-6; D not resolved. Trimming left V 3 bases short and J 8 bases short, with 12 bases between. Germline CDR1 SGHDT, CDR2 YYEEEE. This CDR3 has 14 amino acids. CDR3 nucleotides: TGTGCCAGCAGCTACGGAGTCGGGGATTCACCCCTCCACTTT. This sequence encodes CASSYGVGDSPLHF.

The chain is built from TRBV29-1 and TRBJ2-6, with D possibly matching TRBD1 (5 bases). The CDR3 runs 14 residues. Per the germline V gene, CDR1 is SQVTM and CDR2 is ANQGSEA. V was trimmed by 5 bases and J by 0 bases, leaving 8 bases between them. The CDR3 sequence: CSVLGASGANVLTF. CDR3 coding DNA: TGCAGCGTTTTAGGGGCCTCTGGGGCCAACGTCCTGACTTTC.

V is TRBV30 and J is TRBJ1-2; possible D gene TRBD1, 6 bases. The CDR3 runs 15 residues. Deletions cut 7 bases from V and 6 bases from J, with 24 bases between. Germline V gives CDR1 GTSNPN, CDR2 SVGIG (reference sequence). CDR3 nucleotide sequence: TGTGCCTCAACGAGGGGGGGCTACCGGCGGAATGGCTACACCTTC. It codes for CASTRGGYRRNGYTF.

This chain uses TRBV7-9 with TRBJ1-2; TRBD1 aligns across 10 bases. CDR1 is SEHNR, CDR2 FQNEAQ, per germline (reference sequence). With V trimmed by 1 base and J by 12 bases, 2 bases remained unmatched. The CDR3 runs to 12 residues. The CDR3: CASSLETGGNTF. The DNA for the CDR3 is TGTGCCAGCAGCTTAGAGACAGGGGGCAACACCTTC.

This clone was counted only a few times. The V and J genes are TRBV19 and TRBJ2-5; a weak D match, TRBD1 (6 bases). V lost 4 bases and J 5 bases, leaving 20 bases between the germline ends. CDR1 is LNHDA and CDR2 is SQIVND in the germline V gene (reference sequence). The CDR3 covers 16 residues. The CDR3 is CASSTSISQGWETQYF. The CDR3 bases are TGTGCCAGTAGTACCAGCATATCACAGGGCTGGGAGACCCAGTACTTC.

The genes are TRBV27 and TRBJ1-1; 7 bases fit TRBD1. V dropped 6 bases and J dropped 1; count of bases not matched to a gene: 5. Germline values: CDR1 MNHEY, CDR2 SMNVEV (reference sequence). The CDR3 length is 14 residues. The CDR3 coding sequence is TGTGCCAGCAGCCGGGACAGAGAGAACACTGAAGCTTTCTTT. Residues: CASSRDRENTEAFF.